Included here is one T cell receptor beta chain sequence, with context. Antigen: not known. The CDR3 has 14 residues. Trimming pared 8 bases from V and 7 bases from J, leaving 20 bases between. The germline V gene has CDR1 MNHNS and CDR2 SASEGT. The sample belongs to a study of beta chain features in type 1 diabetes. The study's findings and limits: cDNA-based reads could over-represent cells with high TCR expression. TCRB CDR3s from Type 1 diabetes patients were moderately but significantly shorter in all four CD4+ subsets.

Reverse transcription of all isolated RNA meant that expressed TCRB transcripts were sequenced. The assay was immunoSEQ multiplex PCR, and TCRdb's table has in-frame clones only and misses some. The data contain 100,000 to 150,000 clones, roughly 17% of them singletons. This receptor was identified in a man aged 18 to 35 with type 1 diabetes. Specimen: central memory CD4+ T cells from blood. The chain couples TRBV6-1 to TRBJ1-1; D is undetermined. CDR3 DNA: TGTGCCAGCTCCTCAGGCTGGGGAGCCCTTGAAGCTTTCTTT. It codes for CASSSGWGALEAFF.